A single sample gave rise to the 26 T cell receptor beta chains below, sequenced in a study of identifying expanded T cells in peripheral blood. TCRdb's copy holds only in-frame clones and misses some; the assay was immunoSEQ multiplex PCR. The sample records about 110,000 clones, about 89% being singletons. The sequencing sample was made of blood. The receptors were gathered from a person aged 18 to 75 in good health.

J is TRBJ1-2 and V is TRBV4-3; no definite D call. Trimming cost V 1 base and J 0 bases, with 12 bases left between them. CDR3 length equals 16 residues. Germline V lookup: CDR1 LGHNA, CDR2 YSLEER. The CDR3 sequence is CASSQGAAAANYGYTF. The DNA for the CDR3 is TGCGCCAGCAGCCAAGGGGCAGCGGCCGCTAACTATGGCTACACCTTC.

The rearrangement links TRBV2 to TRBJ1-4; tentative D call: TRBD1 (5 bases). Germline V gives CDR1 SNHLY, CDR2 FYNNEI. The length of the CDR3 is 14 residues. With 2 bases removed from V and 3 bases from J, the gap between germline ends came to 7 bases. The CDR3 DNA sequence: TGTGCCAGCAGTGAACGGGGCTCTAATGAAAAACTGTTTTTT. It is translated as CASSERGSNEKLFF.

This chain uses TRBV14 with TRBJ2-7, with 7 bases lining up with TRBD1. CDR3 length equals 16 residues. Unmatched junction bases numbered 12, after V lost 3 bases and J lost 4 bases. Germline CDR1 and CDR2: SGHDN and FVKESK. Here the CDR3 DNA reads TGTGCCAGCAGCCAGGGTCAGACAGGGAATTTGTACGAGCAGTACTTC. As protein: CASSQGQTGNLYEQYF.

V is TRBV19 and J is TRBJ1-4; no clear D. The germline V gene has CDR1 LNHDA and CDR2 SQIVND (reference sequence). With 9 bases removed from V and 0 bases from J, the gap between germline ends came to 17 bases. CDR3 length: 16 residues. Written as DNA, the CDR3 is TGTGCCAGCGGTCCTCGGCGGCGGCCAACTAATGAAAAACTGTTTTTT. Translated: CASGPRRRPTNEKLFF.

The gene calls are TRBV19 and TRBJ2-7, with 8 bases lining up with TRBD1. Germline CDR1 reads LNHDA; CDR2 reads SQIVND (reference sequence). The CDR3 contains 16 residues. V shed 6 bases and J 5 bases; nucleotides not matched to a gene: 15. The CDR3 reads CASRRGQGAIADEQYF. DNA of the CDR3: TGTGCCAGTAGGAGAGGGCAGGGGGCCATCGCCGACGAGCAGTACTTC. Complete variable domain (other parts from reference TRBV19 and TRBJ2-7): DGGITQSPKYLFRKEGQNVTLSCEQNLNHDAMYWYRQDPGQGLRLIYYSQIVNDFQKGDIAEGYSVSREKKESFPLTVTSAQKNPTAFYLCASRRGQGAIADEQYFGPGTRLTVT.

V gene TRBV9 combines with J gene TRBJ2-2; 10 nucleotides line up with TRBD2. This CDR3 spans 18 amino acids. V lost 0 bases and J lost 4; bases outside the gene matches: 9. Germline CDR1 and CDR2: SGDLS and YYNGEE. The CDR3 loop is CASSVGLAGERGTGELFF. In nucleotides, the CDR3 is TGTGCCAGCAGCGTAGGGCTAGCGGGGGAGCGGGGCACCGGGGAGCTGTTTTTT.

The chain has TRBV5-6 and TRBJ2-7, with D uncertain. This CDR3 comprises 11 residues. CDR1 SGHDT and CDR2 YYEEEE come from the germline V gene. Trimming removed 2 bases at V and 2 bases at J, with 2 bases between. In nucleotides, the CDR3 is TGTGCCAGCAGCTTAGCCTACGAGCAGTACTTC. This sequence encodes CASSLAYEQYF.

The V and J genes are TRBV6-5 and TRBJ2-5, with D tentatively TRBD1 or TRBD2 (5 bases each). V gave up 0 bases and J gave up 4 bases, with 15 bases separating them. The CDR3 is 16 residues long. Germline V gene lookup returns CDR1 MNHEY and CDR2 SVGAGI. CDR3 region: CASSYSSYGAAETQYF. The CDR3 region has the DNA TGTGCCAGCAGTTACTCGAGTTACGGGGCGGCAGAGACCCAGTACTTC.

The chain joins TRBV21-1 to TRBJ1-1. TRBV21-1 is a known pseudogene. CDR3 length: 17 residues. CDR3 DNA sequence: TGTGCCAGCAGCAAATCCGGCGCCCATTTGACTATTGATGAAGCTTTCTTT. This gives the protein CASSKSGAHLTIDEAFF.

The V call is TRBV4-1, the J call TRBJ2-5; 11 nucleotides line up with TRBD2. The V gene's germline CDR1 is MGHRA and CDR2 YSYEKL. There are 16 residues in the CDR3. Trimming cost V 1 base and J 4 bases; bases outside gene matches: 5. In nucleotides, the CDR3 is TGCGCCAGCAGCCAAGGCCCCGGGACTAGCGGAGAGACCCAGTACTTC. Translation: CASSQGPGTSGETQYF.

The rearrangement links TRBV11-2 to TRBJ2-5; 8 positions match TRBD2. Trimming at V came to 2 bases and at J to 4 bases, leaving 9 bases not matched to a gene. The V gene's germline CDR1 is SGHAT and CDR2 FQNNGV. The CDR3 loop spans 16 amino acids. The CDR3 DNA is TGTGCCAGCAGCTTACGTGATGCGGGGGGTGGAGAGACCCAGTACTTC. It yields the protein CASSLRDAGGGETQYF.

V is TRBV10-2 and J is TRBJ2-5, with D perhaps being TRBD1 or TRBD2 (5 bases each). Trimming stripped 0 bases from V and 7 bases from J, with 9 bases between. Germline V gene data show CDR1 as WSHSY and CDR2 as SAAADI. The CDR3 is made up of 13 amino acids. The CDR3, as DNA: TGCGCCAGCAGTGAGTCTGGGGGAGTGACCCAGTACTTC. Its protein is CASSESGGVTQYF.

This chain joins TRBV15 and TRBJ1-1; maybe TRBD1 (6 bases). Trimming removed 0 bases from V and 10 bases from J, with 12 bases in between. CDR3 size: 13 residues. Looked up from germline, CDR1 is LNHNV and CDR2 is YYDKDF (reference sequence). CDR3 DNA sequence: TGTGCCACCAGCAGAGATGAAGGGGGGTCAGCTTTCTTT. Amino acid sequence: CATSRDEGGSAFF.

The chain carries TRBV27 and TRBJ2-7; 9 bases line up with TRBD1. The J segment lost 5 bases and the V segment lost 6 bases, leaving 5 bases of the junction unmatched. This CDR3 has 13 amino acids. CDR1 MNHEY and CDR2 SMNVEV come from the germline V gene (reference sequence). The CDR3 protein is CASRQTGGDEQYF. CDR3 DNA: TGTGCCAGCAGACAGACAGGGGGGGACGAGCAGTACTTC.

A word on this clone: The same CDR3 arises from other DNA sequences in this sample as well. The rearrangement links TRBV9 to TRBJ1-5; tentative D call: TRBD1 (5 bases). Trimming shortened V by 0 bases and J by 0 bases, and 7 bases separated the two germline ends. The V gene's germline CDR1 is SGDLS and CDR2 YYNGEE. The length of the CDR3 is 15 residues. The CDR3 is CASSVAGDSNQPQHF. The CDR3 DNA follows: TGTGCCAGCAGCGTAGCGGGGGATAGCAATCAGCCCCAGCATTTT.

The genes are TRBV18 and TRBJ2-2; 9 nucleotides line up with TRBD1. The germline CDR1 and CDR2 sequences are KGHSH and LQKENI. With 6 bases clipped from V and 0 bases from J, the junction kept 11 bases outside the gene matches. The CDR3 extends over 18 amino acids. In DNA, the CDR3 is TGTGCCAGCTCCCTTTACCAGGGACAGGGCCCGAACACCGGGGAGCTGTTTTTT. Amino acids: CASSLYQGQGPNTGELFF.

The chain recombines TRBV28 with TRBJ2-7; perhaps TRBD1 as D (6 bases). The germline V and J ends were trimmed by 8 bases and 3 bases, with 17 bases remaining between them. There are 14 residues in the CDR3. CDR1 MDHEN and CDR2 SYDVKM come from the germline V gene. CDR3 protein: CASCLPGHNYEQYF. The CDR3 DNA reads TGTGCCAGCTGTCTTCCGGGACACAACTACGAGCAGTACTTC.

The J gene is TRBJ1-2, the V gene TRBV7-9; D unresolved. Germline V gene data show CDR1 as SEHNR and CDR2 as FQNEAQ (reference sequence). The CDR3 length is 15 residues. Between the trimmed V and J ends, which lost 1 base and 3 bases, there was a span of 12 bases. The CDR3 bases are TGTGCCAGCAGCTTAGGAACGGGGAGGGACTATGGCTACACCTTC. Its protein product is CASSLGTGRDYGYTF.

The V call is TRBV7-9, the J call TRBJ2-7; the D is unclear. Germline CDR1 reads SEHNR; CDR2 reads FQNEAQ (reference sequence). The CDR3 is made up of 13 amino acids. V lost 1 base and J 5 bases, leaving 9 bases between the germline ends. The CDR3 region is CASSLEIGDEQYF. The CDR3 bases are TGTGCCAGCAGCTTAGAAATTGGGGACGAGCAGTACTTC.

The rearrangement joins TRBV9 to TRBJ2-3, with a possible D match to TRBD2 (6 bases). Germline values: CDR1 SGDLS, CDR2 YYNGEE. The V and J ends lost 5 bases and 4 bases respectively, with 11 bases between them. The CDR3 covers 13 residues. The CDR3: CASSTSGADTQYF. The CDR3, as DNA: TGTGCCAGCAGTACCTCGGGAGCAGATACGCAGTATTTT. Full variable domain (remainder filled in from reference TRBV9 and TRBJ2-3): DSGVTQTPKHLITATGQRVTLRCSPRSGDLSVYWYQQSLDQGLQFLIQYYNGEERAKGNILERFSAQQFPDLHSELNLSSLELGDSALYFCASSTSGADTQYFGPGTRLTVL.

The chain has TRBV19 and TRBJ1-4; a possible D gene is TRBD1 (5 bases). Trimming stripped 6 bases from V and 12 bases from J, with 17 bases between. Germline CDR1 reads LNHDA; CDR2 reads SQIVND (reference sequence). CDR3 length: 13 residues. CDR3 nucleotide sequence: TGTGCCAGTAGCACGTCCAGGGCGGGGGAACTGTTTTTT. Residues: CASSTSRAGELFF.

The rearrangement joins TRBV4-3 to TRBJ2-7; D may be TRBD2 (5 bases). Trimming took 6 bases from V and 10 from J, leaving 13 bases between them. CDR3 size: 11 residues. Germline V CDR1 and CDR2: LGHNA, YSLEER. The CDR3 sequence: CASSQLGVQYF. As DNA, the CDR3 is TGCGCCAGCAGTCAACTCGGGGTCCAGTACTTC.

The rearrangement uses TRBV10-3 and TRBJ1-2; the D is unclear. CDR1 and CDR2 (germline): ENHRY, SYGVKD. Trimming pared 3 bases from V and 3 bases from J, leaving 8 bases between. This CDR3 region has 13 residues. This CDR3 is CAISEVGHYGYTF. CDR3 sequence (DNA): TGTGCCATCAGTGAAGTAGGTCACTATGGCTACACCTTC.

This chain connects TRBV5-6 to TRBJ2-1; D gene unclear. The germline V gene has CDR1 SGHDT and CDR2 YYEEEE. Deletions cut 4 bases from V and 4 bases from J, with 3 bases between. This CDR3 region has 11 residues. The CDR3 loop is CASSDYNEQFF. The CDR3 DNA reads as TGTGCCAGCAGCGATTACAATGAGCAGTTCTTC.

The V call is TRBV4-2, the J call TRBJ2-7, with 8 positions matching TRBD1. The V segment lost 2 bases and the J segment 7 bases; nucleotides outside the gene matches: 13. Germline-derived CDR1 and CDR2 are LGHNA and YNFKEQ. The CDR3 runs to 16 residues. The CDR3 loop is CASSQNRAGGATEQYF. In nucleotides, the CDR3 is TGTGCCAGCAGCCAAAACCGGGCAGGGGGCGCGACAGAGCAGTACTTC.

The chain joins TRBV9 to TRBJ2-5, with D unresolved. The V gene lost 0 bases and the J gene lost 7 bases, with 10 bases spanning the gap. The CDR3 runs to 13 residues. Germline values: CDR1 SGDLS, CDR2 YYNGEE. CDR3 amino acids: CASSVGHPGTQYF. CDR3 nucleotides: TGTGCCAGCAGCGTAGGTCACCCAGGGACCCAGTACTTC.